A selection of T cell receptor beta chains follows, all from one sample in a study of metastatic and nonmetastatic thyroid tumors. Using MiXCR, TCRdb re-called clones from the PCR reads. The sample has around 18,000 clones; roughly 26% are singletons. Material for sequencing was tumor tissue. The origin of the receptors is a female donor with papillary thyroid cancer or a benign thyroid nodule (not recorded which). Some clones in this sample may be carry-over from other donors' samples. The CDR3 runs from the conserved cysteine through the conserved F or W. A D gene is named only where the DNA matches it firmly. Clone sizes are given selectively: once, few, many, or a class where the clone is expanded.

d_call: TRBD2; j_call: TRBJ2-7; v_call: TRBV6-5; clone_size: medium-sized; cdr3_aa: CASSYGGGEHEQYF; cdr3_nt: TGTGCCAGCAGTTATGGGGGAGGGGAGCACGAGCAGTACTTC
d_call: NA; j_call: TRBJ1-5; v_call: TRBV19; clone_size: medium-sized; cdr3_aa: CASSIDAPAAQPQHF; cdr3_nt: TGTGCCAGTAGTATAGATGCACCGGCTGCTCAGCCCCAGCATTTT
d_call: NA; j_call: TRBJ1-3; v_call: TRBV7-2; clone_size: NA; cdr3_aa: CASSLGNTIYF; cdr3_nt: TGTGCCAGCAGCTTAGGAAACACCATATATTTT
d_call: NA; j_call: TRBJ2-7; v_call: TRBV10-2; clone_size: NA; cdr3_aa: CASSEAGQSSREQYF; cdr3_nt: TGCGCCAGCAGTGAAGCAGGGCAAAGCTCCAGGGAGCAGTACTTC
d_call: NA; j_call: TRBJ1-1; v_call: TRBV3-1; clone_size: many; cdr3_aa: CASSQEVTTGTEAFF; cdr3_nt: TGTGCCAGCAGCCAAGAGGTGACCACAGGGACTGAAGCTTTCTTT
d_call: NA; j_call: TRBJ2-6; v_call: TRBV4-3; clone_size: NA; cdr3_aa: CASSHSDSSGANVLTF; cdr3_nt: TGCGCCAGCAGCCACTCGGACAGTTCTGGGGCCAACGTCCTGACCTTC
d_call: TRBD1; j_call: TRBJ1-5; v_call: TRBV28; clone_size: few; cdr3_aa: CASSSHRTGLNQPQHF; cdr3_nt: TGTGCCAGCAGTTCGCACCGGACAGGTTTGAATCAGCCCCAGCATTTT
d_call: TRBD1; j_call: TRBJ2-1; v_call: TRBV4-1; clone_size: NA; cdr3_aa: CASSQEDRAYEQFF; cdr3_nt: TGCGCCAGCAGCCAAGAGGACAGGGCCTATGAGCAGTTCTTC
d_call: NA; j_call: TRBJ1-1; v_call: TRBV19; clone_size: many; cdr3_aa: CASSINTEAFF; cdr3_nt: TGTGCCAGTAGTATAAACACTGAAGCTTTCTTT
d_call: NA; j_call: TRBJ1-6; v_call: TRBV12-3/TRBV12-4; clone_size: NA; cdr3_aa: CASSRPNSPLHF; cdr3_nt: TGTGCCAGCAGCCGTCCAAATTCACCCCTCCACTTT
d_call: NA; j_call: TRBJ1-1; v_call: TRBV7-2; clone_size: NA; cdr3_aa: CASSLAGGGITEAFF; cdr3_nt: TGTGCCAGCAGCTTAGCTGGGGGTGGGATCACTGAAGCTTTCTTT
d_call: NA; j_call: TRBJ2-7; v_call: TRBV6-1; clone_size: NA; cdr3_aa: CASSLSTEYEQYF; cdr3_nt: TGTGCCAGCAGCCTTTCGACGGAATACGAGCAGTACTTC
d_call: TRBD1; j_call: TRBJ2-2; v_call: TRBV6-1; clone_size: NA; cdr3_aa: CASSRDRDTGELFF; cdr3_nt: TGTGCCAGCAGTAGGGACAGGGACACCGGGGAGCTGTTTTTT
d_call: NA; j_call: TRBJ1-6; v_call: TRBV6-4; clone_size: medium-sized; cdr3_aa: CASRDEYTRDSPLHF; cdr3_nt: TGTGCCAGCAGAGACGAATACACCAGAGATTCACCCCTCCACTTT
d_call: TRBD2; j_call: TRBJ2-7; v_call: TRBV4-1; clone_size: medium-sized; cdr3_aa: CASSHKTGTSGSSYEQYF; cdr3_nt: TGCGCCAGCAGCCACAAAACCGGGACTAGCGGGAGCTCCTACGAGCAGTACTTC
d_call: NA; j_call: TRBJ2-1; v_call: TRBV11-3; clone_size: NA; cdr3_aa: CASSLDLYNEQFF; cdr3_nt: TGTGCCAGCAGCTTAGATCTCTACAATGAGCAGTTCTTC
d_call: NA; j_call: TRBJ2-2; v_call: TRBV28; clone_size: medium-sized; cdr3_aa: CASSLFGLRNTGELFF; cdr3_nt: TGTGCCAGCAGTTTATTCGGATTACGGAACACCGGGGAGCTGTTTTTT
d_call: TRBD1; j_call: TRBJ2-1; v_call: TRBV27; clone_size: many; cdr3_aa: CASFLKGANYDEQFF; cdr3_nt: TGTGCCAGCTTTCTGAAGGGGGCGAACTACGATGAGCAGTTCTTC
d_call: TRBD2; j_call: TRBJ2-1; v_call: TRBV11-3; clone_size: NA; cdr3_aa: CASSLMGGGNEQFF; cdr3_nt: TGTGCCAGCAGCTTAATGGGCGGGGGCAATGAGCAGTTCTTC
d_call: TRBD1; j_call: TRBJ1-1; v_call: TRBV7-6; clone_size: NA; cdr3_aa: CASSRQGMNTEAFF; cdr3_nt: TGTGCCAGCAGCCGACAGGGGATGAACACTGAAGCTTTCTTT
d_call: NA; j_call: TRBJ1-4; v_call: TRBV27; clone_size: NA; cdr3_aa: CASSPEVATNEKLFF; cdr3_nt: TGTGCCAGCAGCCCGGAGGTTGCAACTAATGAAAAACTGTTTTTT
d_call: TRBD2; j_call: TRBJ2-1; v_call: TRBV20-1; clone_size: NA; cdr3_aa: CSARDGGVAGEQFF; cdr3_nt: TGCAGTGCTAGAGATGGTGGGGTAGCGGGGGAGCAGTTCTTC
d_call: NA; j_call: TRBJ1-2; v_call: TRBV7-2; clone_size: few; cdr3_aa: CASSLVRDGYTF; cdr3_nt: TGTGCCAGCAGCTTAGTTCGGGATGGCTACACCTTC
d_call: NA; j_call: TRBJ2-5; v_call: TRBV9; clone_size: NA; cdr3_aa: CASSVAGWRETQYF; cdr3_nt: TGTGCCAGCAGCGTAGCAGGATGGCGAGAGACCCAGTACTTC
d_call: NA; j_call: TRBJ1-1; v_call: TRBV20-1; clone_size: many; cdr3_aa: CSARDRQTNTEAFF; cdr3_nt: TGCAGTGCTAGAGATCGACAGACGAACACTGAAGCTTTCTTT
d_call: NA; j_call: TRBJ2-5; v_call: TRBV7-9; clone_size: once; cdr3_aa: CASSFGTGQETQYF; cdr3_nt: TGTGCCAGCAGCTTCGGGACGGGCCAAGAGACCCAGTACTTC
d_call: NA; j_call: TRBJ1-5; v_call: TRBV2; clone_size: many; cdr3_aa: CASSEAPSNQPQHF; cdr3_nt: TGTGCCAGCAGTGAGGCGCCAAGCAATCAGCCCCAGCATTTT
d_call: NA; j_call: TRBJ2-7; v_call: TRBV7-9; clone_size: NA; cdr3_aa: CASSLAWDEQYF; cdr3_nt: TGTGCCAGCAGCTTAGCCTGGGACGAGCAGTACTTC
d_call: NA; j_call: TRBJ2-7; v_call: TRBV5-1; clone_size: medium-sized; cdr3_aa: CASKFDSSSYEQYF; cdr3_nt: TGCGCCAGCAAGTTCGACAGTAGCTCCTACGAGCAGTACTTC
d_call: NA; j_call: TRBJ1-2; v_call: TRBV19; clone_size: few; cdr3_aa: CASSATSRDNYGYTF; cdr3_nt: TGTGCCAGTAGTGCAACATCCCGGGACAACTATGGCTACACCTTC
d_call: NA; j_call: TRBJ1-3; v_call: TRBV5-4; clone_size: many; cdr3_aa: CASSLDTSGNTIYF; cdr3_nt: TGTGCCAGCAGCTTGGATACTAGTGGAAACACCATATATTTT
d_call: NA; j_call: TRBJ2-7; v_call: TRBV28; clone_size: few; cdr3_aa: CASRGDHEQYF; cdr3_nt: TGTGCCAGCAGAGGGGACCACGAGCAGTACTTC
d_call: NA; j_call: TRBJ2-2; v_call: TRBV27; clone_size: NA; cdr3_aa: CASSTWTDGELFF; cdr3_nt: TGTGCCAGCAGTACGTGGACAGACGGGGAGCTGTTTTTT
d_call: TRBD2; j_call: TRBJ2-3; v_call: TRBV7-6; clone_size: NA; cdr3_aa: CASSLYAGGAGVRTDTQYF; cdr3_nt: TGTGCCAGCAGCTTATATGCGGGAGGGGCGGGAGTCCGCACAGATACGCAGTATTTT
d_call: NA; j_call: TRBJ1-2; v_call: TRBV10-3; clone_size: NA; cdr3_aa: CAISEGAAWDGYTF; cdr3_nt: TGTGCCATCAGTGAGGGGGCGGCCTGGGATGGCTACACCTTC
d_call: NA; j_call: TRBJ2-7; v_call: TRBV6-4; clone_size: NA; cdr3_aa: CASSDRNRKSSYEQYF; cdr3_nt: TGTGCCAGCAGTGATAGGAATCGGAAGAGCTCCTACGAGCAGTACTTC
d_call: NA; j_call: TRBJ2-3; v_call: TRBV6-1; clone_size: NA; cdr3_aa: CASSDPPAYTDTQYF; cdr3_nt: TGTGCCAGCAGTGATCCCCCAGCCTACACAGATACGCAGTATTTT
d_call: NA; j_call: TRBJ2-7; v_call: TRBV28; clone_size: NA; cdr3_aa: CASKKGGRYEQYF; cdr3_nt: TGTGCCAGCAAGAAGGGGGGGCGTTACGAGCAGTACTTC
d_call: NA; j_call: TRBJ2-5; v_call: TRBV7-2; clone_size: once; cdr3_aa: CASSPQTVFQETQYF; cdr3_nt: TGTGCCAGCAGCCCACAGACAGTTTTTCAAGAGACCCAGTACTTC
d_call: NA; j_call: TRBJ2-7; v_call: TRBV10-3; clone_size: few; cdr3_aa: CAISGGQPYEQYF; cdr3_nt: TGTGCCATCAGTGGGGGTCAACCCTACGAGCAGTACTTC
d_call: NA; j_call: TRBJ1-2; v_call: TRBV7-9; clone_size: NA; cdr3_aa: CASSSSDPWGGYTF; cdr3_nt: TGTGCCAGCAGCTCTTCGGACCCTTGGGGTGGCTACACCTTC